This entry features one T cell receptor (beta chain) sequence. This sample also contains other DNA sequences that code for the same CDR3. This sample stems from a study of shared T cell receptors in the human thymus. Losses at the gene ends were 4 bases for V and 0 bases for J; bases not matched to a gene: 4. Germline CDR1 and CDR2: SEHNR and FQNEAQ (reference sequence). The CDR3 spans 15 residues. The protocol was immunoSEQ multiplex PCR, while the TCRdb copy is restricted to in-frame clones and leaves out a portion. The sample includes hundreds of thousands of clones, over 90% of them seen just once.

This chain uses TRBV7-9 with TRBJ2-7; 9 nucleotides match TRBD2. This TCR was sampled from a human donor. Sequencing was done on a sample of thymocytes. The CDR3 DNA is TGTGCCAGCAGCTCTAGGACTAGCGACTCCTACGAGCAGTACTTC. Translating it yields CASSSRTSDSYEQYF.